One and the same sample provided the 20 T cell receptor beta chains below, sequenced in a study of T cell repertoires in cytomegalovirus infection (dated by TCRdb to between 2018 and 2021). The sequencing machine was an Illumina HiSeq 1500. TCRdb redid the processing of the public reads, applying fastp at Q25 and MiXCR, and retained in-frame beta chains. Rows are unified per CDR3 protein, each entry keeping the most common DNA and genes. The sample has hundreds of thousands of distinct CDR3 sequences on record, 6.5% of them singletons. About 6.5% of the sample comes from the top ten. The specimen was PBMCs. Receptors originate from a human donor in good health (CMV status not recorded). Some clones in this sample may be carry-over from other donors' samples.

This clonotype came up many times. CDR3 in amino acids: CASANRDGAYEQYF. The CDR3 nucleotides read TGTGCCAGTGCTAACCGGGACGGAGCCTACGAGCAGTACTTC. V gene TRBV6-6 combines with J gene TRBJ2-7, with D possibly called TRBD1 or TRBD2 (5 bases each). In germline, CDR1 is MNHNY, CDR2 SVGAGI (reference sequence). Trimming took 9 bases from V and 2 from J, leaving 17 bases between them. This CDR3 comprises 14 residues.

In its sample, this clonotype was seen many times. The chain has TRBV28 and TRBJ1-2; the D gene is possibly TRBD1 (6 bases). Germline V gives CDR1 MDHEN, CDR2 SYDVKM. The CDR3 loop spans 14 amino acids. V was pared by 5 bases and J by 6 bases, with 16 bases between. CDR3: CASSLRTGLDGYTF. CDR3 bases: TGTGCCAGCAGTCTTCGAACAGGGCTAGATGGCTACACCTTC.

There are many counts of this clonotype. The DNA for the CDR3 is TGCGCCAGCAGCCAAGATTTAGAGGAGGGGACCTACGAGCAGTACTTC. Its translation is CASSQDLEEGTYEQYF. V and J are TRBV4-1 and TRBJ2-7; possible D gene TRBD2, 6 bases. The V gene's germline CDR1 is MGHRA and CDR2 YSYEKL. V lost 0 bases and J lost 2, with 14 bases in between. The CDR3 extends over 16 amino acids.

The chain employs TRBV5-1 and TRBJ2-3; 9 nucleotides line up with TRBD1. This CDR3 contains 16 residues. CDR1 is SGHRS and CDR2 is YFSETQ in the germline V gene. Trimming removed 1 base from V and 3 bases from J; junction bases left unmatched: 6. The CDR3 DNA reads TGCGCCAGCAGCTTGCGGACAGGGGACGGTACAGATACGCAGTATTTT. Amino acid sequence: CASSLRTGDGTDTQYF.

The J gene is TRBJ1-4, the V gene TRBV28; D unresolved. Looked up from germline, CDR1 is MDHEN and CDR2 is SYDVKM. Trimming stripped 8 bases from V and 6 bases from J, with 13 bases between. The CDR3 consists of 13 residues. CDR3 sequence (DNA): TGTGCCAGCGGAGGGCTTAGCGATGAAAAACTGTTTTTT. Translation gives CASGGLSDEKLFF. The whole variable domain, filled in from reference TRBV28 and TRBJ1-4, reads DVKVTQSSRYLVKRTGEKVFLECVQDMDHENMFWYRQDPGLGLRLIYFSYDVKMKEKGDIPEGYSVSREKKERFSLILESASTNQTSMYLCASGGLSDEKLFFGSGTQLSVL.

This clonotype showed up many times. The chain recombines TRBV7-9 with TRBJ2-4; maybe TRBD2 (5 bases). The CDR3 has 13 amino acids. CDR1 SEHNR and CDR2 FQNEAQ come from the germline V gene (reference sequence). V gave up 5 bases and J gave up 7 bases, with 12 bases separating them. CDR3 DNA sequence: TGTGCCAGCAGCCCCCCGGGGATCAACATTCAGTACTTC. Amino acid sequence: CASSPPGINIQYF.

CDR3 nucleotide sequence: TGTGCCAGCTCACCACCGGCCAGCTCCTACAATGAGCAGTTCTTC. This codes for CASSPPASSYNEQFF. This rearrangement joins TRBV18 to TRBJ2-1; D is ambiguous. Germline values: CDR1 KGHSH, CDR2 LQKENI. The V end lost 0 bases, the J end lost 0 bases, and 6 bases lay between the germline ends. This CDR3 region has 15 residues.

This rearrangement joins TRBV27 to TRBJ2-2; D might be TRBD2 (5 bases). The CDR3 spans 15 residues. V shed 2 bases and J shed 1 base, with 8 bases lying between them. Looked up from germline, CDR1 is MNHEY and CDR2 is SMNVEV (reference sequence). Written as DNA, the CDR3 is TGTGCCAGCAGTTTAGCGGGCCGGAACACCGGGGAGCTGTTTTTT. Amino acids: CASSLAGRNTGELFF.

This clonotype was recorded at least ten times. The chain recombines TRBV10-3 with TRBJ1-1, with unresolved D. Per germline, CDR1 ENHRY and CDR2 SYGVKD. CDR3 length: 14 amino acids. The V and J ends lost 3 bases and 1 base respectively, with 9 bases between them. CDR3 in DNA: TGTGCCATCAGTGACTCGGGAGGGAACACTGAAGCTTTCTTT. Translating gives CAISDSGGNTEAFF.

In this sample, this clonotype turned up many times. The chain links TRBV20-1 to TRBJ2-7; D gene unclear. CDR3 size: 13 residues. The germline V gene encodes CDR1 DFQATT and CDR2 SNEGSKA (reference sequence). Trimming cost V 2 bases and J 6 bases, with 14 bases left between them. This CDR3 is CSARTPRTFEQYF. CDR3 DNA: TGCAGTGCTAGAACTCCTAGAACGTTCGAGCAGTACTTC.

This clonotype has more than one count but fewer than ten. The chain employs TRBV20-1 and TRBJ2-3; TRBD2 might be the D (5 bases). V shed 3 bases and J shed 4 bases, with 20 bases lying between them. CDR3 size: 16 residues. Germline assignment: CDR1 DFQATT and CDR2 SNEGSKA (reference sequence). The CDR3 is CSARVRGSPAPDTQYF. CDR3 nucleotide sequence: TGCAGTGCTAGGGTCCGGGGATCCCCTGCGCCAGATACGCAGTATTTT.

The V gene is TRBV5-1, the J gene TRBJ2-5, with 9 bases matching TRBD2. The CDR3 consists of 15 residues. CDR1 is SGHRS and CDR2 is YFSETQ in the germline V gene. Germline trimming cut 0 bases from V and 4 bases from J; bases unmatched to any gene: 4. CDR3 protein: CASSLAGLAGETQYF. The CDR3 nucleotides are TGCGCCAGCAGCTTGGCGGGACTAGCAGGAGAGACCCAGTACTTC. The full variable domain, completed using reference TRBV5-1 and TRBJ2-5, is KAGVTQTPRYLIKTRGQQVTLSCSPISGHRSVSWYQQTPGQGLQFLFEYFSETQRNKGNFPGRFSGRQFSNSRSEMNVSTLELGDSALYLCASSLAGLAGETQYFGPGTRLLVL.

This clonotype showed up many times. This chain joins TRBV6-2 or TRBV6-3 and TRBJ2-1, with 11 bases matching TRBD2. The CDR3 has 15 amino acids. Germline trimming cut 10 bases from V and 6 bases from J; bases unmatched to any gene: 11. Germline lookup yields CDR1 MNHEY and CDR2 SVGEGT. For the CDR3, the DNA is TGTGCCATCAGGGGAGTAGCGGGGGGGATCAATGAGCAGTTCTTC. Translation: CAIRGVAGGINEQFF.

At least ten counts were recorded for this clonotype. The chain carries TRBV29-1 and TRBJ2-5, with 15 bases fitting TRBD2. Germline V lookup: CDR1 SQVTM, CDR2 ANQGSEA. The V and J ends lost 4 bases and 4 bases, in that order; junction bases with no gene match: 4. This CDR3 is 15 amino acids long. CDR3 sequence: CSVAGLAGGPETQYF. The DNA of the CDR3 is TGCAGCGTTGCGGGACTAGCGGGGGGCCCAGAGACCCAGTACTTC.

This clonotype was detected ten times or more. V gene TRBV2 combines with J gene TRBJ2-5; TRBD1 aligns across 10 bases. The CDR3 covers 13 residues. Losses at the gene ends were 6 bases for V and 6 bases for J; bases not matched to a gene: 4. Germline loops: CDR1 SNHLY, CDR2 FYNNEI. Here the CDR3 reads CASSGDRGKTQYF. The CDR3 coding sequence is TGTGCCAGCAGCGGGGACAGGGGTAAGACCCAGTACTTC.

This clonotype was detected many times. This chain uses TRBV6-1 with TRBJ2-3, with 10 positions matching TRBD2. The trim removed 6 bases at V and 1 base at J, leaving 10 bases unmatched. The V gene's germline CDR1 is MNHNS and CDR2 SASEGT. This CDR3 region has 17 residues. CDR3 sequence (DNA): TGTGCCAGCAGCCCCCCGAGGGGGACTAGCGGCACAGATACGCAGTATTTT. This encodes CASSPPRGTSGTDTQYF.

This clonotype was seen many times. The chain is built from TRBV7-3 and TRBJ2-2; D uncertain. Looked up from germline, CDR1 is SGHTA and CDR2 is FQGTGA. V lost 5 bases and J 6 bases, leaving 22 bases between the germline ends. This CDR3 comprises 17 residues. CDR3 sequence: CASSLLPGTAFSGELFF. CDR3 DNA: TGTGCCAGCAGCCTCCTCCCCGGCACAGCGTTTTCCGGGGAGCTGTTTTTT.

The chain combines TRBV19 with TRBJ2-1; D is uncertain. V lost 4 bases and J lost 3, with 13 bases in between. This CDR3 region has 15 residues. Germline V CDR1 and CDR2: LNHDA, SQIVND (reference sequence). In DNA, the CDR3 is TGTGCCAGTAGTACCAGGACGGCGAACTACAATGAGCAGTTCTTC. Residues: CASSTRTANYNEQFF.

The rearrangement links TRBV5-1 to TRBJ1-2; 9 bases are a match to TRBD1. V lost 4 bases, J lost 4 bases, and 5 bases stayed unmatched. The CDR3 loop spans 14 amino acids. Germline CDR1 SGHRS, CDR2 YFSETQ. In nucleotides, the CDR3 is TGCGCCAGCAGCCAACGGACAGGGGTCTATGGCTACACCTTC. It specifies CASSQRTGVYGYTF.

This clonotype was counted only a few times. J is TRBJ1-1 and V is TRBV10-3; maybe TRBD1 (5 bases). Germline V CDR1 and CDR2: ENHRY, SYGVKD. There are 14 residues in the CDR3. Trimming pared 9 bases from V and 3 bases from J, leaving 17 bases between. CDR3 in amino acids: CAIGRDDSDTEAFF. The CDR3 nucleotides read TGTGCCATAGGAAGAGACGACAGTGACACTGAAGCTTTCTTT.